This passage covers 32 T cell receptor beta chains from one sample sequenced in a study of cytomegalovirus exposure and HLA in healthy donors. Vbeta (60) and Jbeta (13) primers were used in the PCR. Produced via immunoSEQ multiplex PCR; TCRdb's table is partial and in-frame only. Of 130,000 or so clones in the sample, approximately 70% were seen once. Sequenced input: PBMCs. These receptor sequences come from a man aged 18 to 29 in good health and CMV-seronegative.

In this sample, this clone turned up a few times. V is TRBV28 and J is TRBJ1-5; a weak D match, TRBD1 (5 bases). This CDR3 contains 14 residues. The V end was cut by 6 bases, the J end by 0 bases, with 9 bases between. CDR1 is MDHEN and CDR2 is SYDVKM in the germline V gene. The CDR3 protein is CASRGGDSNQPQHF. CDR3 bases: TGTGCCAGCAGGGGGGGTGATAGCAATCAGCCCCAGCATTTT.

This clone has only one observation. The genes are TRBV19 and TRBJ2-7; 9 nucleotides agree with TRBD1. CDR1 is LNHDA and CDR2 is SQIVND in the germline V gene (reference sequence). J gave up 3 bases and V 8 bases, and 2 bases lay outside the gene matches. CDR3 size: 12 residues. The CDR3: CASGDRDYEQYF. The CDR3 DNA reads TGTGCCAGTGGGGACAGGGACTACGAGCAGTACTTC.

V usage is TRBV19 and J usage is TRBJ1-2; 7 bases line up with TRBD1. This CDR3 is built from 16 residues. Trimming removed 5 bases from V and 7 bases from J; junction bases left unmatched: 16. Per the germline V gene, CDR1 is LNHDA and CDR2 is SQIVND (reference sequence). The CDR3 nucleotides read TGTGCCAGTAGTCCTGGGGCAAGGGGGCGTATTGGTGGCTACACCTTC. Residues: CASSPGARGRIGGYTF.

The rearrangement joins TRBV28 to TRBJ2-1, with 13 bases matching TRBD2. CDR1 and CDR2 from the germline V gene are MDHEN and SYDVKM. This CDR3 has 16 amino acids. V was clipped by 3 bases and J by 12 bases; unmatched bases: 11. The CDR3 here is CASSFGLAGDWARQFF. CDR3 coding DNA: TGTGCCAGCAGTTTCGGACTAGCGGGAGACTGGGCCAGGCAGTTCTTC.

The chain recombines TRBV6-1 with TRBJ1-1; maybe TRBD1 (6 bases). Germline V gene sequence: CDR1 MNHNS, CDR2 SASEGT. CDR3 length equals 15 residues. The V and J ends lost 6 bases and 3 bases respectively, with 17 bases between them. CDR3 sequence: CASRPRGWTDTEAFF. CDR3 nucleotide sequence: TGTGCCAGCAGACCCAGGGGATGGACGGACACTGAAGCTTTCTTT.

This chain connects TRBV7-9 to TRBJ2-3, with D possibly matching TRBD2 (5 bases). Looked up from germline, CDR1 is SEHNR and CDR2 is FQNEAQ (reference sequence). The CDR3 spans 15 residues. Trimming stripped 5 bases from V and 4 bases from J, with 16 bases between. CDR3 sequence reads: CASSGEVGSADTQYF. The CDR3 DNA reads TGTGCCAGCAGCGGAGAGGTGGGGAGCGCAGATACGCAGTATTTT.

A single count supports this clone. The rearrangement joins TRBV15 to TRBJ2-1; TRBD2 matches at 7 bases. Unmatched junction bases numbered 12, after V lost 0 bases and J lost 4 bases. This CDR3 comprises 18 residues. The germline V gene has CDR1 LNHNV and CDR2 YYDKDF (reference sequence). The CDR3 loop reads CATSRDIETAGLYNEQFF. CDR3 sequence (DNA): TGTGCCACCAGCAGAGATATAGAAACAGCGGGATTATACAATGAGCAGTTCTTC.

The V call is TRBV4-3, the J call TRBJ1-5; the match to TRBD1 covers 7 bases. The CDR3 runs to 16 residues. V trimming: 0 bases; J trimming: 2 bases; junction bases outside the gene matches: 4. Germline CDR1 LGHNA, CDR2 YSLEER. CDR3 loop: CASSQETGFGNQPQHF. The CDR3, as DNA: TGCGCCAGCAGCCAAGAGACAGGGTTTGGCAATCAGCCCCAGCATTTT.

This clone was recorded only once. J is TRBJ1-1 and V is TRBV30; D unclear. Germline V gene sequence: CDR1 GTSNPN, CDR2 SVGIG (reference sequence). Between the trimmed V and J ends, which lost 2 bases and 0 bases, there was a span of 13 bases. The CDR3 has 15 amino acids. The CDR3 loop reads CAWSMGGPLNTEAFF. CDR3 nucleotides: TGTGCCTGGAGTATGGGTGGGCCCTTGAACACTGAAGCTTTCTTT.

This clone was recorded a few times. The chain carries TRBV10-1 and TRBJ1-1, with TRBD1 matching over 8 bases. With 3 bases clipped from V and 6 bases from J, the junction kept 9 bases outside the gene matches. In germline, CDR1 is WNHNN, CDR2 SYGVQD (reference sequence). The CDR3 is made up of 15 amino acids. The CDR3 spells CASSDTQGARAEAFF. As DNA, the CDR3 is TGCGCCAGCAGTGATACTCAGGGGGCGCGTGCTGAAGCTTTCTTT.

The V gene is TRBV5-6, the J gene TRBJ1-5; D is ambiguous. This CDR3 spans 15 amino acids. V was cut by 2 bases and J by 0 bases, with 9 bases left in between. From germline, CDR1 is SGHDT and CDR2 YYEEEE. The CDR3, as DNA: TGTGCCAGCAGCTTCCACATATATAGCAATCAGCCCCAGCATTTT. As protein: CASSFHIYSNQPQHF. The whole variable domain, filled in from reference TRBV5-6 and TRBJ1-5, reads DAGVTQSPTHLIKTRGQQVTLRCSPKSGHDTVSWYQQALGQGPQFIFQYYEEEERQRGNFPDRFSGHQFPNYSSELNVNALLLGDSALYLCASSFHIYSNQPQHFGDGTRLSIL.

The chain is built from TRBV28 and TRBJ1-1; D not resolved. V lost 4 bases and J lost 7, with 7 bases in between. Germline loops: CDR1 MDHEN, CDR2 SYDVKM. The CDR3 runs 11 residues. The DNA for the CDR3 is TGTGCCAGCAGTTCCCCCTGTGAAGCTTTCTTT. Encoded protein: CASSSPCEAFF.

The rearrangement uses TRBV15 and TRBJ1-1, with D perhaps matching TRBD1 (6 bases). CDR3 length: 14 residues. The V end was cut by 0 bases, the J end by 11 bases, with 16 bases between. Germline-derived CDR1 and CDR2 are LNHNV and YYDKDF (reference sequence). The CDR3 is CATSRDLPQGTAFF. CDR3 nucleotide sequence: TGTGCCACCAGCAGAGATCTTCCGCAGGGGACGGCTTTCTTT.

This clone showed up just once. The CDR3 sequence is CASSHALGTSPDTQYF. CDR3 in DNA: TGCGCCAGCAGCCACGCGCTCGGGACTAGTCCAGATACGCAGTATTTT. V and J are TRBV4-1 and TRBJ2-3; the match to TRBD2 covers 8 bases. CDR3 length: 16 residues. Trimming took 3 bases from V and 4 from J; bases not matched to a gene: 9. Germline values: CDR1 MGHRA, CDR2 YSYEKL.

This clone showed up just a few times. V usage is TRBV19 and J usage is TRBJ2-5, with TRBD1 identical over 10 bases. The CDR3 sequence is 15 residues long. CDR1 is LNHDA, CDR2 SQIVND, per germline (reference sequence). The V and J ends lost 2 bases and 5 bases, in that order; junction bases with no gene match: 5. The CDR3, as DNA: TGTGCCAGTAGTATAATGGGACAGGGGAGGGAGACCCAGTACTTC. As protein: CASSIMGQGRETQYF.

This clone was detected only a few times. The V call is TRBV7-9, the J call TRBJ1-4; D remains unclear. CDR1 is SEHNR, CDR2 FQNEAQ, per germline (reference sequence). This CDR3 has 14 amino acids. V lost 5 bases, J lost 8 bases, and 15 bases lay in between. This CDR3 is CASSLYTDGEKLFF. In DNA, the CDR3 is TGTGCCAGCAGCCTCTACACTGACGGGGAAAAACTGTTTTTT.

This chain links TRBV7-2 with TRBJ2-7; possibly TRBD2 for D (5 bases). The CDR3 has 13 residues. Germline CDR1 and CDR2: SGHTA and FQGNSA. V lost 3 bases to trimming and J lost 2 bases, with 8 bases between them. The CDR3 DNA follows: TGTGCCAGCAGCTTCCGGAGGACCTACGAGCAGTACTTC. This gives the protein CASSFRRTYEQYF.

The chain joins TRBV2 to TRBJ1-1; a possible D gene is TRBD1 (5 bases). CDR3 length equals 14 residues. CDR1 and CDR2 from the germline V gene are SNHLY and FYNNEI. Trimming removed 6 bases from V and 0 bases from J, with 11 bases in between. CDR3 sequence: CASSEIGVNTEAFF. The CDR3, as DNA: TGTGCCAGCAGCGAAATAGGGGTGAACACTGAAGCTTTCTTT.

The chain has TRBV6-6 and TRBJ1-5, with 9 bases matching TRBD1. Germline loops: CDR1 MNHNY, CDR2 SVGAGI (reference sequence). The CDR3 loop spans 13 amino acids. Trimming took 6 bases from V and 12 from J; bases not matched to a gene: 9. The CDR3 DNA is TGTGCCAGCAGCCCGGGACAGGGTTGCCGCCAGCATTTT. As protein: CASSPGQGCRQHF.

The chain has TRBV4-1 and TRBJ2-5; 8 bases match TRBD2. The CDR3 loop spans 16 amino acids. Trimming at V came to 0 bases and at J to 3 bases, leaving 6 bases not matched to a gene. Per the germline V gene, CDR1 is MGHRA and CDR2 is YSYEKL. The CDR3 DNA follows: TGCGCCAGCAGCCAAGACCGGGCGGGGGGCGAAGAGACCCAGTACTTC. Translation: CASSQDRAGGEETQYF.

V and J are TRBV12-5 and TRBJ1-2; perhaps TRBD1 as D (6 bases). CDR3 length equals 13 residues. Germline-derived CDR1 and CDR2 are LGHNT and FRNRAP. V was clipped by 7 bases and J by 3 bases, with 12 bases between them. CDR3 nucleotides: TGTGCTAGTGCCCGGCAGGGGCACTATGGCTACACCTTC. It specifies CASARQGHYGYTF. The whole variable domain, filled in from reference TRBV12-5 and TRBJ1-2, reads DARVTQTPRHKVTEMGQEVTMRCQPILGHNTVFWYRQTMMQGLELLAYFRNRAPLDDSGMPKDRFSAEMPDATLATLKIQPSEPRDSAVYFCASARQGHYGYTFGSGTRLTVV.

The genes are TRBV2 and TRBJ2-3; D is unclear. There are 14 residues in the CDR3. The ends were cut back, 4 bases at V and 1 base at J, with 9 bases in the middle. Germline values: CDR1 SNHLY, CDR2 FYNNEI. CDR3 protein: CASSVGSRTDTQYF. DNA of the CDR3: TGTGCCAGCAGTGTAGGTAGCCGCACAGATACGCAGTATTTT.

This clone was detected a few times. The chain joins TRBV4-3 to TRBJ1-4; the match to TRBD1 covers 12 bases. The CDR3 totals 16 residues. CDR1 and CDR2 (germline): LGHNA, YSLEER. J lost 9 bases, V lost 1 base, and 6 bases had no gene match. DNA for the CDR3: TGCGCCAGCAGCCAAGCGTCCGGGACAGGGGGCCAAAAACTGTTTTTT. Translating it yields CASSQASGTGGQKLFF.

The chain joins TRBV19 to TRBJ2-5, with 7 bases that match TRBD1. The DNA end lines up better with TRBJ2-7; the J call may be wrong. The germline CDR1 and CDR2 sequences are LNHDA and SQIVND (reference sequence). This CDR3 has 14 residues. The CDR3 coding sequence is TGTGCCAGTAGTATGCGTCAGGGGGTTTACGAGCAGTACTTC. Amino acids: CASSMRQGVYEQYF.

The rearrangement joins TRBV19 to TRBJ2-7, with TRBD1 identical over 9 bases. Germline V gene data show CDR1 as LNHDA and CDR2 as SQIVND (reference sequence). Losses at the gene ends were 5 bases for V and 5 bases for J; bases not matched to a gene: 10. The CDR3 loop spans 15 amino acids. The CDR3 DNA is TGTGCCAGTAGTCCTCGGGGGACAGGGATCCACGAGCAGTACTTC. This sequence encodes CASSPRGTGIHEQYF.

This clone was seen a few times. J is TRBJ1-2 and V is TRBV27; tentative D call: TRBD1 (6 bases). Germline V gives CDR1 MNHEY, CDR2 SMNVEV (reference sequence). The germline V and J ends were trimmed by 5 bases and 4 bases, with 17 bases remaining between them. The CDR3 is made up of 15 amino acids. The CDR3 loop is CASSPRQAAIYGYTF. Here the CDR3 DNA reads TGTGCCAGCAGTCCACGACAGGCAGCAATCTATGGCTACACCTTC.

The chain combines TRBV6-4 with TRBJ1-4; TRBD1 matches 8 bases. This CDR3 contains 17 residues. V was pared by 1 base and J by 4 bases, with 8 bases of the junction left unmatched. Germline V CDR1 and CDR2: MRHNA, SNTAGT. The CDR3 protein is CASSDLAGGFVNEKLFF. CDR3 DNA: TGTGCCAGCAGTGACTTGGCAGGGGGCTTCGTTAATGAAAAACTGTTTTTT.

Details on this clone: The sample holds other DNA sequences that translate to the same CDR3. J is TRBJ1-1 and V is TRBV4-1; 7 nucleotides agree with TRBD1. Trimming cost V 1 base and J 2 bases; bases outside gene matches: 4. The germline V gene encodes CDR1 MGHRA and CDR2 YSYEKL. CDR3 length: 15 amino acids. In DNA form, the CDR3 reads TGCGCCAGCAGCCAAGCCGGGACAGTCAACACTGAAGCTTTCTTT. It codes for CASSQAGTVNTEAFF.

The chain combines TRBV5-1 with TRBJ2-7; 9 bases fit TRBD1. This CDR3 is 13 amino acids long. The germline V gene encodes CDR1 SGHRS and CDR2 YFSETQ. After removal of 4 bases from V and 5 bases from J, the junction contained 4 bases not matched to a gene. CDR3 in amino acids: CASSRDRVNEQYF. In nucleotides, the CDR3 is TGCGCCAGCAGCCGGGACAGGGTGAACGAGCAGTACTTC.

The rearrangement links TRBV2 to TRBJ1-1, with TRBD1 as a possible D gene (6 bases). Germline assignment: CDR1 SNHLY and CDR2 FYNNEI. V dropped 2 bases and J dropped 12 bases, with 16 bases sitting between them. CDR3 length equals 13 residues. In DNA, the CDR3 is TGTGCCAGCAGTGAATTCCCAGACAGGCCCACTTTCTTT. Residues: CASSEFPDRPTFF. The variable domain in full, completed from reference TRBV2 and TRBJ1-1, reads EPEVTQTPSHQVTQMGQEVILRCVPISNHLYFYWYRQILGQKVEFLVSFYNNEISEKSEIFDDQFSVERPDGSNFTLKIRSTKLEDSAMYFCASSEFPDRPTFFGQGTRLTVV.

This clone was observed a handful of times. The chain is built from TRBV7-9 and TRBJ2-2; 8 nucleotides match TRBD2. This CDR3 region has 16 residues. Germline trimming cut 5 bases from V and 2 bases from J; bases unmatched to any gene: 7. Germline CDR1 and CDR2: SEHNR and FQNEAQ (reference sequence). CDR3 protein: CASSRWTSRNTGELFF. CDR3 nucleotides: TGTGCCAGCAGCCGATGGACTAGCCGAAACACCGGGGAGCTGTTTTTT.

The J gene is TRBJ2-3, the V gene TRBV28; the D gene is possibly TRBD2 (6 bases). V shed 4 bases and J shed 4 bases, with 15 bases lying between them. The CDR3 contains 15 residues. Germline values: CDR1 MDHEN, CDR2 SYDVKM. The CDR3 sequence is CASSWTGVAPDTQYF. In nucleotides, the CDR3 is TGTGCCAGCAGTTGGACGGGAGTGGCCCCAGATACGCAGTATTTT.